The 3 T cell receptor beta chains given below trace back to one sample, sequenced in a study of OX40 agonist ivuxolimab in advanced cancers. Sequencing used immunoSEQ multiplex PCR; TCRdb keeps in-frame clones, though not all of them. The sample carries approximately 74,000 clones, approximately 92% recorded once. This material consisted of CD4+ or CD8+ T cells sorted from blood, taken in a trial of the OX40 agonist ivuxolimab. All receptors derive from an adult with an advanced solid tumor such as melanoma, head and neck, liver or kidney cancer.

This sequence joins TRBV28 and TRBJ2-3; TRBD2 aligns across 10 bases. CDR3 length: 16 amino acids. The junction had 7 bases not matched to a gene; V was cut back by 4 bases and J by 3 bases. The V gene's germline CDR1 is MDHEN and CDR2 SYDVKM. Written as DNA, the CDR3 is TGTGCCAGCAGTTCCAGCCTAGCGGGAGCGACAGATACGCAGTATTTT. Protein: CASSSSLAGATDTQYF.

The rearrangement uses TRBV19 and TRBJ2-1, with TRBD1 matching over 7 bases. The CDR3 is 14 amino acids. Germline assignment: CDR1 LNHDA and CDR2 SQIVND (reference sequence). The junction had 7 bases not matched to a gene; V was cut back by 6 bases and J by 5 bases. The CDR3 spells CASRDRITHNEQFF. As DNA, the CDR3 is TGTGCCAGTAGGGACAGGATTACTCACAATGAGCAGTTCTTC. Together with reference TRBV19 and TRBJ2-1, the CDR3 gives the full variable domain: DGGITQSPKYLFRKEGQNVTLSCEQNLNHDAMYWYRQDPGQGLRLIYYSQIVNDFQKGDIAEGYSVSREKKESFPLTVTSAQKNPTAFYLCASRDRITHNEQFFGPGTRLTVL.

The chain has TRBV30 and TRBJ1-2; tentative D call: TRBD1 (6 bases). Trimming shortened V by 2 bases and J by 2 bases, and 12 bases separated the two germline ends. The CDR3 has 14 amino acids. CDR1 GTSNPN and CDR2 SVGIG come from the germline V gene (reference sequence). CDR3 coding DNA: TGTGCCTGGAGTCGGGGGGCGCGCAACTATGGCTACACCTTC. Protein: CAWSRGARNYGYTF.